This T cell receptor beta chain was recorded in a study of early T cells in non-severe SARS-CoV-2 infection. Study context: It was bulk RNA from unsorted whole blood that was sequenced, and the chains were unpaired.

cDNA molecules, individually, were tagged with unique molecular identifiers. TCRdb ran MiXCR on the 5' RACE reads and lists one entry per CDR3 protein. The data contain tens of thousands of distinct CDR3 sequences, approximately 11% of them singletons. CDR3 length: 15 amino acids. CDR1 LGHNA and CDR2 YNFKEQ come from the germline V gene. Trimming stripped 5 bases from V and 5 bases from J, with 18 bases between. This sample comprised whole blood, obtained at baseline. The genes are TRBV4-2 and TRBJ1-2; D remains ambiguous. This sequence was found in an adult who was a healthcare worker with PCR-confirmed SARS-CoV-2 infection or an uninfected control (not recorded which). For the CDR3, the DNA is TGTGCCAGCAGCGATTCCGCCGGCGACCGGTATGGCTACACCTTC. This encodes CASSDSAGDRYGYTF.